A selection of T cell receptor beta chains follows, all from one sample in a study of naive and memory T cell subsets. TCRdb re-derived calls from the UMI-ligation and nested PCR reads in MiXCR, one entry per CDR3 protein. The sample has 81,000 or so distinct CDR3 sequences, about 6.5% seen once. The sequencing sample was made of central memory CD4+ T cells from blood. All receptors come from a human donor in good health. The CDR3 runs from the conserved cysteine through the conserved F or W. The D gene is left open where the match is weak. Size tells how often a clone was seen (once, few, many) or the class of an expanded clone, and some rows leave it out.

d_call: TRBD1; cdr3_length: 15; j_call: TRBJ1-5; clone_size: few; v_call: TRBV28; cdr3_aa: CASILYRDRGQPQHF; cdr3_nt: TGTGCCAGCATCCTTTACCGGGACAGGGGTCAGCCCCAGCATTTT
d_call: NA; cdr3_length: 15; j_call: TRBJ2-1; clone_size: few; v_call: TRBV6-2/TRBV6-3; cdr3_aa: CASSYGLGSYNEQFF; cdr3_nt: TGTGCCAGCAGTTATGGGTTAGGTTCCTACAATGAGCAGTTCTTC
d_call: NA; cdr3_length: 14; j_call: TRBJ1-5; clone_size: many; v_call: TRBV7-8; cdr3_aa: CASSRDGANQPQHF; cdr3_nt: TGTGCCAGCAGCCGAGATGGGGCCAATCAGCCCCAGCATTTT
d_call: NA; cdr3_length: 15; j_call: TRBJ2-3; clone_size: many; v_call: TRBV5-1; cdr3_aa: CASSDSAGVTDTQYF; cdr3_nt: TGCGCCAGCTCCGACTCGGCCGGGGTCACAGATACGCAGTATTTT
d_call: TRBD1; cdr3_length: 14; j_call: TRBJ1-5; clone_size: many; v_call: TRBV7-9; cdr3_aa: CASSLAGGDQPQHF; cdr3_nt: TGTGCCAGCAGCTTAGCAGGGGGCGATCAGCCCCAGCATTTT
d_call: NA; cdr3_length: 15; j_call: TRBJ2-2; clone_size: few; v_call: TRBV5-6; cdr3_aa: CASSPLGQATGELFF; cdr3_nt: TGTGCCAGCAGCCCGTTAGGCCAGGCCACCGGGGAGCTGTTTTTT
d_call: TRBD2; cdr3_length: 15; j_call: TRBJ2-3; clone_size: many; v_call: TRBV20-1; cdr3_aa: CSAKRAGGNTDTQYF; cdr3_nt: TGCAGTGCTAAGCGGGCGGGAGGGAACACAGATACGCAGTATTTT
d_call: NA; cdr3_length: 13; j_call: TRBJ1-4; clone_size: NA; v_call: TRBV6-5; cdr3_aa: CASSAIEREKLFF; cdr3_nt: TGTGCCAGCAGCGCAATCGAGAGGGAAAAACTGTTTTTT
d_call: NA; cdr3_length: 12; j_call: TRBJ2-1; clone_size: many; v_call: TRBV28; cdr3_aa: CASRNPGNEQFF; cdr3_nt: TGTGCCAGCAGGAACCCCGGCAATGAGCAGTTCTTC
d_call: TRBD2; cdr3_length: 16; j_call: TRBJ2-7; clone_size: many; v_call: TRBV20-1; cdr3_aa: CSAKGTSGRTSYEQYF; cdr3_nt: TGCAGTGCTAAGGGGACTAGCGGGAGGACTTCCTACGAGCAGTACTTC
d_call: NA; cdr3_length: 11; j_call: TRBJ2-7; clone_size: NA; v_call: TRBV5-1; cdr3_aa: CASSLENEQYF; cdr3_nt: TGCGCCAGCAGCTTGGAAAACGAGCAGTACTTC
d_call: NA; cdr3_length: 13; j_call: TRBJ2-3; clone_size: many; v_call: TRBV2; cdr3_aa: CAARWGETDTQYF; cdr3_nt: TGTGCCGCAAGATGGGGGGAGACGGATACGCAGTATTTT
d_call: NA; cdr3_length: 16; j_call: TRBJ1-2; clone_size: many; v_call: TRBV20-1; cdr3_aa: CSARDLTQGPNYGYTF; cdr3_nt: TGCAGTGCTAGAGATCTAACACAGGGCCCTAACTATGGCTACACCTTC
d_call: NA; cdr3_length: 14; j_call: TRBJ1-3; clone_size: few; v_call: TRBV20-1; cdr3_aa: CSAEGPGSGNTIYF; cdr3_nt: TGCAGTGCGGAGGGCCCAGGATCTGGAAACACCATATATTTT
d_call: NA; cdr3_length: 13; j_call: TRBJ1-4; clone_size: many; v_call: TRBV2; cdr3_aa: CASSEGGNEKLFF; cdr3_nt: TGTGCCAGCAGTGAAGGAGGGAATGAAAAACTGTTTTTT
d_call: NA; cdr3_length: 16; j_call: TRBJ2-1; clone_size: NA; v_call: TRBV7-9; cdr3_aa: CANPPRGGSVVNEQFF; cdr3_nt: TGTGCCAACCCTCCCAGGGGCGGGAGTGTAGTCAATGAGCAGTTCTTC
d_call: NA; cdr3_length: 13; j_call: TRBJ2-1; clone_size: many; v_call: TRBV9; cdr3_aa: CASSVAATDEQFF; cdr3_nt: TGTGCCAGCAGCGTAGCAGCAACTGATGAGCAGTTCTTC
d_call: NA; cdr3_length: 15; j_call: TRBJ1-1; clone_size: many; v_call: TRBV12-3/TRBV12-4; cdr3_aa: CATRYVPGGNTEAFF; cdr3_nt: TGTGCCACCAGATATGTGCCCGGGGGGAACACTGAAGCTTTCTTT
d_call: TRBD1; cdr3_length: 15; j_call: TRBJ2-7; clone_size: NA; v_call: TRBV20-1; cdr3_aa: CSAPDSGTGAGEQYF; cdr3_nt: TGCAGTGCTCCCGATTCCGGGACAGGGGCTGGCGAGCAGTACTTC
d_call: TRBD1; cdr3_length: 15; j_call: TRBJ1-1; clone_size: many; v_call: TRBV7-3; cdr3_aa: CASSLTTGYFGMAFF; cdr3_nt: TGTGCCAGCAGCTTGACGACAGGGTACTTTGGGATGGCTTTCTTT
d_call: NA; cdr3_length: 13; j_call: TRBJ1-5; clone_size: NA; v_call: TRBV7-2; cdr3_aa: CASSPNAYQPQHF; cdr3_nt: TGTGCCAGCAGCCCCAATGCTTATCAGCCCCAGCATTTT
d_call: TRBD1; cdr3_length: 16; j_call: TRBJ1-6; clone_size: NA; v_call: TRBV24-1; cdr3_aa: CATSDSRTGAASPLHF; cdr3_nt: TGTGCCACCAGTGATTCAAGGACAGGGGCGGCTTCACCCCTCCACTTT
d_call: NA; cdr3_length: 13; j_call: TRBJ1-1; clone_size: many; v_call: TRBV6-1; cdr3_aa: CASKETLNTEAFF; cdr3_nt: TGTGCCAGCAAGGAGACCTTGAACACTGAAGCTTTCTTT
d_call: TRBD1; cdr3_length: 17; j_call: TRBJ1-3; clone_size: many; v_call: TRBV24-1; cdr3_aa: CATSDTPGQGRGNTIYF; cdr3_nt: TGTGCCACCAGTGATACCCCGGGACAGGGAAGAGGAAACACCATATATTTT
d_call: TRBD2; cdr3_length: 16; j_call: TRBJ2-1; clone_size: many; v_call: TRBV4-3; cdr3_aa: CASSQDLSGRGYEQFF; cdr3_nt: TGCGCCAGCAGCCAAGATCTCAGCGGGAGAGGCTATGAGCAGTTCTTC
d_call: TRBD1; cdr3_length: 16; j_call: TRBJ1-2; clone_size: many; v_call: TRBV5-6; cdr3_aa: CASANWEDRGFFGYTF; cdr3_nt: TGTGCCAGCGCCAATTGGGAGGACAGGGGATTTTTTGGCTACACCTTC
d_call: NA; cdr3_length: 14; j_call: TRBJ2-7; clone_size: NA; v_call: TRBV10-3; cdr3_aa: CAISEGRSSYEQYF; cdr3_nt: TGTGCCATCAGTGAAGGGCGCTCTTCCTACGAGCAGTACTTC
d_call: TRBD1; cdr3_length: 14; j_call: TRBJ2-7; clone_size: few; v_call: TRBV18; cdr3_aa: CASSGTVSSKEQYF; cdr3_nt: TGTGCCAGCTCAGGGACAGTGAGCTCAAAAGAGCAGTACTTC
d_call: NA; cdr3_length: 12; j_call: TRBJ2-1; clone_size: many; v_call: TRBV24-1; cdr3_aa: CATSETRNEQFF; cdr3_nt: TGTGCCACCAGTGAGACGAGGAATGAGCAGTTCTTC
d_call: NA; cdr3_length: 12; j_call: TRBJ2-1; clone_size: many; v_call: TRBV7-2; cdr3_aa: CASSLGDTPQFF; cdr3_nt: TGTGCCAGCAGCTTAGGGGACACCCCCCAATTCTTC
d_call: TRBD1; cdr3_length: 14; j_call: TRBJ1-1; clone_size: NA; v_call: TRBV6-2/TRBV6-3; cdr3_aa: CASRSTGVYTEAFF; cdr3_nt: TGTGCCAGCAGATCCACAGGGGTGTACACTGAAGCTTTCTTT
d_call: NA; cdr3_length: 13; j_call: TRBJ1-2; clone_size: many; v_call: TRBV7-8; cdr3_aa: CVTSARRLYGYTF; cdr3_nt: TGTGTCACCAGCGCGAGGAGATTGTATGGCTACACCTTC
d_call: NA; cdr3_length: 14; j_call: TRBJ2-7; clone_size: NA; v_call: TRBV7-8; cdr3_aa: CASSLGADTYEQYF; cdr3_nt: TGTGCCAGCAGCTTAGGCGCAGATACCTACGAGCAGTACTTC
d_call: NA; cdr3_length: 18; j_call: TRBJ2-5; clone_size: many; v_call: TRBV24-1; cdr3_aa: CATSDFGGNRAREETQYF; cdr3_nt: TGTGCCACCAGTGATTTCGGCGGGAATAGAGCTCGGGAGGAGACCCAGTACTTC
d_call: TRBD1; cdr3_length: 15; j_call: TRBJ1-1; clone_size: few; v_call: TRBV14; cdr3_aa: CASSPTGQLNTEAFF; cdr3_nt: TGTGCCAGCAGCCCTACGGGACAGCTGAACACTGAAGCTTTCTTT
d_call: NA; cdr3_length: 11; j_call: TRBJ2-5; clone_size: NA; v_call: TRBV12-3/TRBV12-4; cdr3_aa: CASSRSETQYF; cdr3_nt: TGTGCCAGCAGCCGGTCCGAGACCCAGTACTTC
d_call: NA; cdr3_length: 13; j_call: TRBJ1-4; clone_size: many; v_call: TRBV30; cdr3_aa: CAWRRGTNEKLFF; cdr3_nt: TGTGCCTGGAGAAGGGGTACTAATGAAAAACTGTTTTTT
d_call: TRBD1; cdr3_length: 13; j_call: TRBJ2-5; clone_size: few; v_call: TRBV12-3/TRBV12-4; cdr3_aa: CASSKGQGETQYF; cdr3_nt: TGTGCCAGCAGCAAGGGACAGGGAGAGACCCAGTACTTC
d_call: NA; cdr3_length: 13; j_call: TRBJ1-2; clone_size: many; v_call: TRBV24-1; cdr3_aa: CATRSRVSNGYTF; cdr3_nt: TGTGCCACCAGGAGCCGAGTTTCGAATGGCTACACCTTC
d_call: NA; cdr3_length: 13; j_call: TRBJ1-6; clone_size: many; v_call: TRBV20-1; cdr3_aa: CSARGSQNSPLHF; cdr3_nt: TGCAGTGCTAGAGGTTCCCAGAATTCACCCCTCCACTTT
d_call: TRBD2; cdr3_length: 14; j_call: TRBJ2-1; clone_size: many; v_call: TRBV24-1; cdr3_aa: CATKNSGPYNEQFF; cdr3_nt: TGTGCCACCAAGAATAGCGGGCCATACAATGAGCAGTTCTTC
d_call: NA; cdr3_length: 13; j_call: TRBJ2-3; clone_size: many; v_call: TRBV19; cdr3_aa: CASSRDDLDTQYF; cdr3_nt: TGTGCCAGTAGTCGCGATGACCTGGATACGCAGTATTTT
d_call: NA; cdr3_length: 13; j_call: TRBJ2-5; clone_size: once; v_call: TRBV6-6; cdr3_aa: CASSSQGAETQYF; cdr3_nt: TGTGCCAGCAGTTCACAGGGTGCGGAGACCCAGTACTTC
d_call: NA; cdr3_length: 15; j_call: TRBJ2-7; clone_size: few; v_call: TRBV7-2; cdr3_aa: CASSLKELAVYEQYF; cdr3_nt: TGTGCCAGCAGCTTAAAAGAACTAGCCGTCTACGAGCAGTACTTC
d_call: NA; cdr3_length: 15; j_call: TRBJ1-2; clone_size: many; v_call: TRBV18; cdr3_aa: CASSETRLANYGYTF; cdr3_nt: TGTGCCAGCTCCGAGACGCGTTTAGCTAACTATGGCTACACCTTC
d_call: TRBD2; cdr3_length: 16; j_call: TRBJ2-1; clone_size: many; v_call: TRBV20-1; cdr3_aa: CSARSLAGGSYNEQFF; cdr3_nt: TGCAGTGCTAGGTCGCTGGCGGGAGGTTCCTACAATGAGCAGTTCTTC